The T cell receptor (beta chain) under discussion was sequenced for a study of metastatic and nonmetastatic thyroid tumors. Study background: Patients with malignant and benign thyroid disease provided blood and tumor or nodule tissue, whose repertoires were compared.

CDR3 length: 17 amino acids. Germline CDR1 reads SGHAT; CDR2 reads FQDESV (reference sequence). Trimming left V 0 bases short and J 4 bases short, with 16 bases between. TCRdb re-called clones from the PCR reads using MiXCR. The top ten hold about 19% of the sample, which has just over 7,500 clones, about a quarter seen once. Thyroid surgery was performed in patients who had received no treatment beforehand. The chain links TRBV11-1 to TRBJ2-1; D unresolved. The source material was adjacent normal tissue. The TCR comes from a female donor with papillary thyroid cancer or a benign thyroid nodule (not recorded which). Some clones in this sample may be carry-over from other donors' samples. The chain's CDR3 is CASSLAGPWGGYNEQFF. DNA of the CDR3: TGTGCCAGCAGCTTAGCGGGTCCGTGGGGTGGGTACAATGAGCAGTTCTTC. Full variable domain (outside the CDR3, taken from reference TRBV11-1 and TRBJ2-1): EAEVAQSPRYKITEKSQAVAFWCDPISGHATLYWYRQILGQGPELLVQFQDESVVDDSQLPKDRFSAERLKGVDSTLKIQPAELGDSAMYLCASSLAGPWGGYNEQFFGPGTRLTVL.